This T cell receptor beta chain was captured in a study of follicular helper T cells after annual influenza vaccination. V was cut by 7 bases and J by 3 bases, with 15 bases left in between. The CDR3 runs to 14 residues. Germline lookup yields CDR1 MNHNY and CDR2 SVGAGI (reference sequence). Repertoires were generated with immunoSEQ multiplex PCR, while TCRdb's copy carries only in-frame clones and drops some. The profile shows about 27,000 clones, 70% to 90% of them singletons. Regarding time point: 2014-2015 season, pre-vaccination. The sequencing here drew on CXCR5+ CD38- circulating T follicular helper cells from blood, taken on the day of influenza vaccination. Subset denoted: circulating Tfh, non-naive CD4+CXCR5+PD-1+ (ICOS+CD38+ or ICOS-CD38-). The sequence was collected from an adult who received the influenza vaccine. The chain links TRBV6-6 to TRBJ1-1; D might be TRBD1 (6 bases). DNA of the CDR3: TGTGCCAGCAACCACGGAAACAGGGACACTGAAGCTTTCTTT. Translating gives CASNHGNRDTEAFF.